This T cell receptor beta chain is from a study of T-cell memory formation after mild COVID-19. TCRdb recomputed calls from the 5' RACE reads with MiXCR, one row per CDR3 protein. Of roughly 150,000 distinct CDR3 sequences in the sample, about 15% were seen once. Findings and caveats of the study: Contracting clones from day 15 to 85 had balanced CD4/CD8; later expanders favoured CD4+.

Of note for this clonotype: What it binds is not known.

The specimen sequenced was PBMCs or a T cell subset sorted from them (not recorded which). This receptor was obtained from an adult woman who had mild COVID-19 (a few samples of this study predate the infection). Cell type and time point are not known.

Here the CDR3 DNA reads TGCGCCAGCAGCCAAGATAGGACTAGCGGGAGGAACCCCTACAATGAGCAGTTCTTC. Residues: CASSQDRTSGRNPYNEQFF. The rearrangement uses TRBV4-3 and TRBJ2-1; 14 bases align to TRBD2. Germline V gene data show CDR1 as LGHNA and CDR2 as YSLEER. The CDR3 runs to 19 residues. V was pared by 0 bases and J by 2 bases, with 6 bases of the junction left unmatched.